A single sample gave rise to the 9 T cell receptor beta chains below, sequenced in a study of response to subunit inactivated influenza vaccine. TCRdb reprocessed the RT-PCR reads via MiXCR and lists one record per CDR3 protein. The profile shows more than 400,000 distinct CDR3 sequences, approximately 11% of them singletons. Material: PBMCs from blood, obtained more than 35 days after vaccination. These TCRs come from a man aged 45 to 65 who received an inactivated influenza vaccine.

The gene calls are TRBV6-1 and TRBJ2-2; D not certain. The CDR3 has 12 residues. V was pared by 10 bases and J by 2 bases, with 8 bases between. CDR1 MNHNS and CDR2 SASEGT come from the germline V gene. Written as DNA, the CDR3 is TGTGCCACTGCCGTCAACACCGGGGAGCTGTTTTTT. This sequence encodes CATAVNTGELFF.

In this sample, this clonotype turned up many times. The gene calls are TRBV5-6 and TRBJ1-2; a possible D gene is TRBD1 (5 bases). The CDR3 is 12 residues long. Germline loops: CDR1 SGHDT, CDR2 YYEEEE. V was trimmed by 3 bases and J by 8 bases, leaving 11 bases between them. In nucleotides, the CDR3 is TGTGCCAGCAGCTCCGGGACGGAGGGCTACACCTTC. This encodes CASSSGTEGYTF.

This clonotype has more than one count but fewer than ten. The V call is TRBV5-8, the J call TRBJ2-3, with 8 bases that match TRBD2. The CDR3 is 17 amino acids. V dropped 0 bases and J dropped 3; count of bases not matched to a gene: 9. CDR1 is SGHTS and CDR2 is YDEGEE in the germline V gene. CDR3 DNA: TGTGCCAGCAGCTTGGGAGTGCGGGGGGCCGGGACAGATACGCAGTATTTT. Amino acids: CASSLGVRGAGTDTQYF.

This clonotype has more than one count but fewer than ten. The V call is TRBV20-1, the J call TRBJ2-7; TRBD1 matches 7 bases. The CDR3 runs to 13 residues. The V segment lost 4 bases and the J segment 2 bases; nucleotides outside the gene matches: 5. Germline V CDR1 and CDR2: DFQATT, SNEGSKA (reference sequence). The DNA for the CDR3 is TGCAGTGCTACCGGACAGGCACCCTACGAGCAGTACTTC. This codes for CSATGQAPYEQYF.

The chain employs TRBV28 and TRBJ2-1, with TRBD2 matching 8 bases. V was clipped by 5 bases and J by 2 bases; unmatched bases: 5. CDR3 length equals 15 residues. Germline CDR1 and CDR2: MDHEN and SYDVKM. This chain's CDR3 is CASSLTSEAYNEQFF. The CDR3 coding sequence is TGTGCCAGCAGTCTGACTAGCGAGGCCTACAATGAGCAGTTCTTC.

The chain employs TRBV10-3 and TRBJ2-7; possibly TRBD2 for D (5 bases). The CDR3 loop spans 15 amino acids. V was shortened by 2 bases and J by 0 bases, with 11 bases between the two germline ends. Germline-derived CDR1 and CDR2 are ENHRY and SYGVKD. For the CDR3, the DNA is TGTGCCATCAGTGAGGGTAGCGCCAGCTCCTACGAGCAGTACTTC. It yields the protein CAISEGSASSYEQYF.

V usage is TRBV7-2 and J usage is TRBJ2-2, with 7 bases aligning to TRBD1. J lost 6 bases, V lost 5 bases, and 3 bases had no gene match. The CDR3 has 13 amino acids. Germline V gene lookup returns CDR1 SGHTA and CDR2 FQGNSA. The CDR3 spells CASSAQGSGELFF. For the CDR3, the DNA is TGTGCCAGCAGCGCACAGGGGTCCGGGGAGCTGTTTTTT.

The chain recombines TRBV10-2 with TRBJ2-2; 8 bases fit TRBD2. J lost 4 bases, V lost 5 bases, and 6 bases had no gene match. CDR1 and CDR2 (germline): WSHSY, SAAADI. The length of the CDR3 is 15 residues. CDR3 coding DNA: TGCGCCAGCAGTAGCGGGAGTTCACCCACCGGGGAGCTGTTTTTT. As protein: CASSSGSSPTGELFF.

J is TRBJ2-1 and V is TRBV6-5; no clear D. V lost 4 bases and J 9 bases, leaving 7 bases between the germline ends. There are 11 residues in the CDR3. Germline V gene data show CDR1 as MNHEY and CDR2 as SVGAGI. CDR3 sequence reads: CASSSGLEQFF. The CDR3 DNA reads as TGTGCCAGCAGTTCCGGCCTTGAGCAGTTCTTC.